This section outlines one TCR beta chain sequence together with its context. The sample originates from a study of blood T cells in healthy people across ages. Sample-barcoded 5' priming and a J-beta primer mix drove a second PCR of about 6 to 12 cycles. TCRdb recomputed calls from the 5' RACE reads with MiXCR, one row per CDR3 protein. Seen here are 900,000 to 950,000 distinct CDR3 sequences, roughly 29% observed once, and the top ten hold 10%. The sample was also linked to a second study, of T cells of mothers and their children.

Sequencing used blood. The sequence was obtained from a woman in her thirties or forties in good health.

The CDR3 loop reads CASGKAGQGEKLFF. DNA for the CDR3: TGTGCCAGCGGCAAAGCGGGCCAAGGCGAAAAACTGTTTTTT. J is TRBJ1-4 and V is TRBV9, with no clear D. V was cut by 7 bases and J by 8 bases, with 18 bases left in between. Per the germline V gene, CDR1 is SGDLS and CDR2 is YYNGEE. The CDR3 loop spans 14 amino acids.